These T cell receptor beta chains were read from a single sample in a study of cytomegalovirus exposure and HLA in healthy donors. Produced via immunoSEQ multiplex PCR; TCRdb's table is partial and in-frame only. The profile covers 150,000 to 200,000 clones, with approximately 80% appearing a single time and about 2.6% taken by the ten largest. The material sequenced was PBMCs. The receptors were sampled from a middle-aged woman in good health and CMV-seropositive. Each CDR3 is given with its conserved first and last residue. The order of the fields is V gene, J gene, CDR3 length, D gene, clone size, CDR3 protein, CDR3 DNA. A D gene is named only where the DNA matches it firmly. Clone size appears in some rows only: once, few, many, or a class for an expanded clone.

>TRBV28|TRBJ1-1|14|NA|NA
CASSLGGIGTEAFF
TGTGCCAGCAGTTTAGGGGGGATCGGGACTGAAGCTTTCTTT
>TRBV7-6|TRBJ2-2|14|NA|NA
CASSLRANTGELFF
TGTGCCAGCAGCTTACGAGCGAACACCGGGGAGCTGTTTTTT
>TRBV2|TRBJ1-1|14|TRBD1|NA
CASRLTGELAEAFF
TGTGCCAGCAGACTTACAGGGGAGCTTGCTGAAGCTTTCTTT
>TRBV27|TRBJ2-7|13|TRBD2|once
CASRASGSYEQYF
TGTGCCAGCAGAGCTAGCGGGTCCTACGAGCAGTACTTC
>TRBV7-9|TRBJ1-3|15|NA|NA
CASSLLGGVGNTIYF
TGTGCCAGCAGCCTCCTGGGAGGGGTTGGAAACACCATATATTTT
>TRBV7-8|TRBJ2-7|14|NA|NA
CASSSLGVAYEQYF
TGTGCCAGCAGCTCCCTAGGGGTGGCCTACGAGCAGTACTTC
>TRBV4-3|TRBJ2-7|14|NA|NA
CASSQEGLRNEQYF
TGCGCCAGCAGCCAGGAGGGGCTCCGGAACGAGCAGTACTTC
>TRBV5-4|TRBJ1-4|16|NA|NA
CASSLRQAATNEKLFF
TGTGCCAGCAGCTTGCGACAGGCTGCAACTAATGAAAAACTGTTTTTT
>TRBV10-3|TRBJ1-5|14|TRBD1|NA
CAITEGQGGQPQHF
TGTGCCATCACCGAAGGACAGGGTGGGCAGCCCCAGCATTTT
>TRBV5-1|TRBJ2-3|19|NA|NA
CASSPLPPSAGGGTDTQYF
TGCGCCAGCAGCCCTCTCCCCCCTAGCGCAGGGGGAGGCACAGATACGCAGTATTTT
>TRBV30|TRBJ1-6|15|NA|NA
CAWSPPGSYNSPLHF
TGTGCCTGGAGTCCCCCGGGATCCTATAATTCACCCCTCCACTTT
>TRBV28|TRBJ1-1|15|TRBD1|NA
CASSLIIAGGTEAFF
TGTGCCAGCAGTTTAATAATAGCAGGGGGCACTGAAGCTTTCTTT
>TRBV19|TRBJ1-2|13|NA|NA
CASSTDRYYGYTF
TGTGCCAGTAGCACCGACAGATACTATGGCTACACCTTC
>TRBV30|TRBJ1-1|13|TRBD1|NA
CAYKGAGDTEAFF
TGTGCCTACAAGGGGGCCGGGGACACTGAAGCTTTCTTT
>TRBV28|TRBJ1-1|14|TRBD1|NA
CASTRTGPYTEAFF
TGTGCCAGCACCAGGACAGGCCCCTATACTGAAGCTTTCTTT
>TRBV19|TRBJ2-1|15|TRBD2|NA
CASSMTSGSNNEQFF
TGTGCCAGTAGTATGACTAGCGGGAGCAACAATGAGCAGTTCTTC
>TRBV7-2|TRBJ2-5|16|TRBD2|NA
CASSLATSGGPRTQYF
TGTGCCAGCAGCTTAGCGACTAGCGGGGGGCCCAGGACCCAGTACTTC
>TRBV10-3|TRBJ2-3|17|TRBD2|NA
CAISPIAGGPLKDTQYF
TGTGCCATCAGTCCCATAGCGGGGGGCCCCTTGAAGGATACGCAGTATTTT
>TRBV7-2|TRBJ1-1|13|NA|NA
CASSGGRYTEAFF
TGTGCCAGCAGCGGAGGGAGGTACACTGAAGCTTTCTTT
>TRBV6-6|TRBJ1-5|15|TRBD1|few
CASRPGQGSNQPQHF
TGTGCCAGCAGACCGGGACAGGGTAGCAATCAGCCCCAGCATTTT
>TRBV14|TRBJ2-5|12|NA|NA
CASSPSMETQYF
TGTGCCAGCAGCCCGTCTATGGAGACCCAGTACTTC
>TRBV27|TRBJ2-4|13|TRBD1|NA
CASSFEDRGIQYF
TGTGCCAGCAGTTTCGAGGACAGGGGCATTCAGTACTTC
>TRBV6-6|TRBJ2-7|16|NA|NA
CASSYSPSDNSYEQYF
TGTGCCAGCAGTTACTCCCCTTCGGACAACTCCTACGAGCAGTACTTC
>TRBV5-8|TRBJ1-5|16|TRBD1|NA
CASSLGVTGVEQPQHF
TGTGCCAGCAGCTTGGGGGTTACAGGGGTCGAACAGCCCCAGCATTTT
>TRBV7-2|TRBJ1-2|15|NA|NA
CASSPRGGGRYGYTF
TGTGCCAGCAGCCCCCGGGGAGGGGGAAGGTATGGCTACACCTTC
>TRBV7-2|TRBJ2-3|13|NA|NA
CASSLAGRDTQYF
TGTGCCAGCAGCTTAGCGGGGAGAGATACGCAGTATTTT
>TRBV7-2|TRBJ1-5|15|TRBD1|NA
CASSLQGASNQPQHF
TGTGCCAGCAGCTTACAGGGGGCGAGCAATCAGCCCCAGCATTTT
>TRBV18|TRBJ2-2|14|NA|NA
CASSPPSGTGELFF
TGTGCCAGCTCACCACCGTCGGGGACCGGGGAGCTGTTTTTT
>TRBV11-2|TRBJ1-2|13|NA|NA
CASSLVQGFGYTF
TGTGCCAGCAGCTTAGTACAGGGATTTGGCTACACCTTC
>TRBV2|TRBJ1-1|15|TRBD1|NA
CASSESATGITEAFF
TGTGCCAGCAGTGAAAGTGCGACAGGGATCACTGAAGCTTTCTTT
>TRBV2|TRBJ2-3|16|TRBD2|NA
CASTTRLAGYTDTQYF
TGTGCCAGCACTACGCGACTAGCGGGCTACACAGATACGCAGTATTTT
>TRBV30|TRBJ1-2|13|TRBD1|NA
CAWSNRGDYGYTF
TGTGCCTGGAGTAACAGGGGGGACTATGGCTACACCTTC
>TRBV19|TRBJ1-2|15|TRBD1|NA
CASSMPGQGNYGYTF
TGTGCCAGTAGTATGCCGGGACAGGGGAACTATGGCTACACCTTC
>TRBV10-3|TRBJ2-1|13|NA|once
CAISERSRGEQFF
TGTGCCATCTCCGAAAGGTCCCGGGGGGAGCAGTTCTTC
>TRBV6-5|TRBJ1-1|13|TRBD1|NA
CASIGTDNTEAFF
TGTGCCAGCATCGGGACAGATAACACTGAAGCTTTCTTT
>TRBV7-9|TRBJ2-4|13|NA|NA
CASSLGGDAIQYF
TGTGCCAGCAGCTTAGGGGGAGACGCCATTCAGTACTTC
>TRBV27|TRBJ2-1|16|TRBD2|NA
CASSPYASGNYNEQFF
TGTGCCAGCAGTCCCTATGCTAGCGGGAACTACAATGAGCAGTTCTTC
>TRBV7-2|TRBJ2-1|12|NA|NA
CASSLGLAEQFF
TGTGCCAGCAGCTTAGGACTCGCAGAGCAGTTCTTC
>TRBV7-9|TRBJ1-5|15|TRBD1|NA
CASSSTGQGGQPQHF
TGTGCCAGCAGTTCCACTGGACAGGGGGGACAGCCCCAGCATTTT
>TRBV27|TRBJ1-5|12|NA|few
CASVQGGQPQHF
TGTGCCAGCGTACAGGGTGGGCAGCCCCAGCATTTT
>TRBV27|TRBJ2-7|16|NA|NA
CASSLSAGPRSYEQYF
TGTGCCAGCAGTTTATCGGCAGGGCCCCGTTCCTACGAGCAGTACTTC
>TRBV10-3|TRBJ1-2|12|NA|NA
CAISETAGGYTF
TGTGCCATCAGTGAGACCGCGGGCGGCTACACCTTC